Presented here are 30 T cell receptor beta chains from one specimen sequenced in a study of graft-versus-host responses after intestinal transplantation. Their antigens are not known. Data came from immunoSEQ multiplex PCR; TCRdb stores just in-frame clones and leaves some out. Of 90,000 to 150,000 clones in the sample, approximately 95% were seen once. The sequences come from unstimulated CD4+ T cells sorted from spleen or lymph node cells, collected before intestinal transplant. These receptors were taken from a human donor who received an intestinal transplant.

Written as DNA, the CDR3 is TGTGCCTGGAAGCTAGCGGGAGGAGATACGCAGTATTTT. This gives the protein CAWKLAGGDTQYF. The chain combines TRBV30 with TRBJ2-3; 11 nucleotides match TRBD2. CDR3 length equals 13 residues. Germline values: CDR1 GTSNPN, CDR2 SVGIG (reference sequence). Losses at the gene ends were 4 bases for V and 5 bases for J; bases not matched to a gene: 2.

This CDR3 reads CASSYGGGGEQFF. The CDR3, as DNA: TGTGCCAGCAGCTATGGAGGGGGCGGTGAGCAGTTCTTC. The chain couples TRBV7-9 to TRBJ2-1; D is possibly TRBD1 (7 bases). Trimming shortened V by 4 bases and J by 9 bases, and 13 bases separated the two germline ends. Germline V gene lookup returns CDR1 SEHNR and CDR2 FQNEAQ (reference sequence). The CDR3 is made up of 13 amino acids.

The rearrangement links TRBV12-5 to TRBJ2-7, with 11 bases matching TRBD1. Germline V lookup: CDR1 LGHNT, CDR2 FRNRAP. Germline trimming cut 2 bases from V and 6 bases from J; bases unmatched to any gene: 9. CDR3 length equals 16 residues. The CDR3 protein is CASGLLTGQGGGEQYF. The DNA of the CDR3 is TGTGCTAGTGGTTTGCTCACGGGACAGGGGGGAGGCGAGCAGTACTTC.

This clone showed up just once. This chain joins TRBV10-3 and TRBJ1-1; D gene ambiguous. The length of the CDR3 is 11 residues. CDR1 and CDR2 from the germline V gene are ENHRY and SYGVKD. The ends were cut back, 2 bases at V and 11 bases at J, with 9 bases in the middle. DNA for the CDR3: TGTGCCATCAGTGAGGGAATTCAGGCTTTCTTT. Translated: CAISEGIQAFF.

The V call is TRBV10-3, the J call TRBJ2-7, with a possible D match to TRBD2 (6 bases). Looked up from germline, CDR1 is ENHRY and CDR2 is SYGVKD. V was clipped by 2 bases and J by 2 bases, with 13 bases between them. The CDR3 consists of 15 residues. CDR3 nucleotides: TGTGCCATCAGTGAGCCCGGGAGAGGTACCTACGAGCAGTACTTC. It yields the protein CAISEPGRGTYEQYF.

This rearrangement joins TRBV5-6 to TRBJ2-1, with a weak D call TRBD1 (5 bases). The V and J ends lost 2 bases and 0 bases respectively, with 12 bases between them. The CDR3 is 16 residues long. Per the germline V gene, CDR1 is SGHDT and CDR2 is YYEEEE. The CDR3 reads CASSFRTQSSYNEQFF. As DNA, the CDR3 is TGTGCCAGCAGCTTCAGGACACAAAGCTCCTACAATGAGCAGTTCTTC.

The V call is TRBV6-1, the J call TRBJ1-4; no clear D gene. This CDR3 has 13 amino acids. From germline, CDR1 is MNHNS and CDR2 SASEGT. V lost 1 base and J lost 8, with 8 bases in between. In nucleotides, the CDR3 is TGTGCCAGCAGTGAAGTGGGGAGGGAAAAACTGTTTTTT. Protein: CASSEVGREKLFF.

The chain employs TRBV6-5 and TRBJ1-1; the D gene is possibly TRBD1 (6 bases). Germline-derived CDR1 and CDR2 are MNHEY and SVGAGI. The V and J ends lost 7 bases and 4 bases respectively, with 19 bases between them. The CDR3 loop spans 15 amino acids. The CDR3 nucleotides are TGTGCCAGCACCAACGGGGGGGCTGGCGGCACTGAAGCTTTCTTT. This gives the protein CASTNGGAGGTEAFF.

This clone was detected a few times. J is TRBJ2-7 and V is TRBV7-9, with D maybe TRBD1 (5 bases). V lost 0 bases and J 2 bases, leaving 17 bases between the germline ends. The CDR3 is 17 amino acids. Germline assignment: CDR1 SEHNR and CDR2 FQNEAQ (reference sequence). CDR3: CASSLAGRDRSPYEQYF. For the CDR3, the DNA is TGTGCCAGCAGCTTAGCGGGAAGAGACAGATCTCCCTACGAGCAGTACTTC. The complete variable domain, with remaining parts taken from reference TRBV7-9 and TRBJ2-7, reads DTGVSQNPRHKITKRGQNVTFRCDPISEHNRLYWYRQTLGQGPEFLTYFQNEAQLEKSRLLSDRFSAERPKGSFSTLEIQRTEQGDSAMYLCASSLAGRDRSPYEQYFGPGTRLTVT.

The genes are TRBV13 and TRBJ1-2; D remains unclear. The CDR3 has 15 residues. Germline values: CDR1 PRHDT, CDR2 FYEKMQ (reference sequence). V lost 1 base, J lost 4 bases, and 13 bases lay in between. The CDR3 region has the DNA TGTGCCAGCAGCTTAGCCCCAGCGCGATTCTATGGCTACACCTTC. This gives the protein CASSLAPARFYGYTF.

The J gene is TRBJ2-7, the V gene TRBV28; 7 bases line up with TRBD2. The germline CDR1 and CDR2 sequences are MDHEN and SYDVKM. V trimming: 9 bases; J trimming: 4 bases; junction bases outside the gene matches: 3. This CDR3 contains 11 residues. CDR3 sequence: CASWGGYEQYF. The CDR3 DNA sequence: TGTGCCAGTTGGGGAGGGTACGAGCAGTACTTC. Full variable domain (outside the CDR3, taken from reference TRBV28 and TRBJ2-7): DVKVTQSSRYLVKRTGEKVFLECVQDMDHENMFWYRQDPGLGLRLIYFSYDVKMKEKGDIPEGYSVSREKKERFSLILESASTNQTSMYLCASWGGYEQYFGPGTRLTVT.

The chain is built from TRBV19 and TRBJ1-2; 7 bases align to TRBD1. J was trimmed by 4 bases and V by 10 bases; bases with no gene match: 9. Germline loops: CDR1 LNHDA, CDR2 SQIVND (reference sequence). The CDR3 totals 13 residues. This chain's CDR3 is CANSGTETYGYTF. The CDR3 nucleotides are TGTGCCAATTCCGGGACAGAGACCTATGGCTACACCTTC.

The J gene is TRBJ1-5, the V gene TRBV2, with TRBD1 matching 8 bases. V was clipped by 2 bases and J by 5 bases; unmatched bases: 2. From germline, CDR1 is SNHLY and CDR2 FYNNEI. The CDR3 covers 14 residues. The CDR3 region is CASSEQGADQPQHF. The CDR3 DNA sequence: TGTGCCAGCAGTGAACAGGGGGCCGATCAGCCCCAGCATTTT.

The chain joins TRBV29-1 to TRBJ1-3; maybe TRBD1 (5 bases). Trimming pared 1 base from V and 3 bases from J, leaving 16 bases between. This CDR3 has 16 residues. Per the germline V gene, CDR1 is SQVTM and CDR2 is ANQGSEA. CDR3 nucleotides: TGCAGCGTTGAAGGGGGAGTGCAGGGCCTTGGAAACACCATATATTTT. Protein product: CSVEGGVQGLGNTIYF.

A single count supports this clone. The genes are TRBV25-1 and TRBJ2-7; 8 nucleotides match TRBD2. This CDR3 is 15 amino acids long. Trimming took 6 bases from V and 7 from J; bases not matched to a gene: 14. Germline values: CDR1 MGHDK, CDR2 SYGVNS. DNA of the CDR3: TGTGCCAGCAGAGTAGCGGGGACTCTAATGGGGGAGCAGTACTTC. Translation gives CASRVAGTLMGEQYF.

This CDR3 reads CASSRNGRGPVNEKLFF. The CDR3 DNA reads as TGTGCCAGCAGTCGAAACGGCAGGGGGCCAGTTAATGAAAAACTGTTTTTT. The V and J genes are TRBV27 and TRBJ1-4; 8 bases line up with TRBD1. CDR3 length: 17 amino acids. Unmatched junction bases numbered 12, after V lost 5 bases and J lost 4 bases. In germline, CDR1 is MNHEY, CDR2 SMNVEV (reference sequence).

This chain connects TRBV29-1 to TRBJ1-1; no definite D call. This CDR3 region has 13 residues. Trimming cost V 6 bases and J 0 bases, with 11 bases left between them. Germline V gene data show CDR1 as SQVTM and CDR2 as ANQGSEA. The CDR3 nucleotides are TGCAGCGTCGTTATAAGCCTGAACACTGAAGCTTTCTTT. Protein sequence: CSVVISLNTEAFF. The full variable domain, with the rest looked up from reference TRBV29-1 and TRBJ1-1, is SAVISQKPSRDICQRGTSLTIQCQVDSQVTMMFWYRQQPGQSLTLIATANQGSEATYESGFVIDKFPISRPNLTFSTLTVSNMSPEDSSIYLCSVVISLNTEAFFGQGTRLTVV.

The gene calls are TRBV7-3 and TRBJ2-7; D remains ambiguous. The CDR3 runs 13 residues. Per the germline V gene, CDR1 is SGHTA and CDR2 is FQGTGA. The V gene lost 1 base and the J gene lost 1 base, with 5 bases spanning the gap. CDR3 bases: TGTGCCAGCAGCTTAAAACAGTCCTACGAGCAGTACTTC. Amino acids: CASSLKQSYEQYF.

The V call is TRBV19, the J call TRBJ2-2; no definite D call. Germline CDR1 LNHDA, CDR2 SQIVND (reference sequence). Trimming cost V 7 bases and J 1 base, with 10 bases left between them. This CDR3 region has 14 residues. The CDR3 region is CASTPNRNTGELFF. The CDR3 DNA sequence: TGTGCCAGTACCCCCAACCGGAACACCGGGGAGCTGTTTTTT.

J is TRBJ1-3 and V is TRBV27; 8 nucleotides align to TRBD1. The germline CDR1 and CDR2 sequences are MNHEY and SMNVEV (reference sequence). V shed 2 bases and J 3 bases; nucleotides not matched to a gene: 6. This CDR3 has 16 amino acids. The CDR3 DNA follows: TGTGCCAGCAGTTTAAAACCAGGGGGCAATGGAAACACCATATATTTT. It yields the protein CASSLKPGGNGNTIYF.

The CDR3 sequence is CASSGLAGFGWETQYF. The CDR3 DNA is TGTGCCAGCAGTGGACTAGCGGGTTTCGGGTGGGAGACCCAGTACTTC. The rearrangement uses TRBV28 and TRBJ2-5; 11 bases line up with TRBD2. Germline lookup yields CDR1 MDHEN and CDR2 SYDVKM. Trimming removed 5 bases from V and 5 bases from J; junction bases left unmatched: 10. There are 16 residues in the CDR3. The whole variable domain, remainder taken from reference TRBV28 and TRBJ2-5, is DVKVTQSSRYLVKRTGEKVFLECVQDMDHENMFWYRQDPGLGLRLIYFSYDVKMKEKGDIPEGYSVSREKKERFSLILESASTNQTSMYLCASSGLAGFGWETQYFGPGTRLLVL.

The chain is built from TRBV11-1 and TRBJ1-2; TRBD1 matches 8 bases. Germline V CDR1 and CDR2: SGHAT, FQDESV (reference sequence). There are 14 residues in the CDR3. Losses at the gene ends were 5 bases for V and 4 bases for J; bases not matched to a gene: 6. This CDR3 reads CASSRQGAGYGYTF. Here the CDR3 DNA reads TGTGCCAGCAGCCGCCAGGGGGCTGGCTATGGCTACACCTTC.

The V and J genes are TRBV29-1 and TRBJ1-1; D gene ambiguous. From germline, CDR1 is SQVTM and CDR2 ANQGSEA. The CDR3 extends over 11 amino acids. Trimming left V 4 bases short and J 6 bases short, with 9 bases between. The DNA for the CDR3 is TGCAGCGTTGGAGAGGTCGCTGAAGCTTTCTTT. This encodes CSVGEVAEAFF.

The chain has TRBV29-1 and TRBJ2-5; 9 bases are a match to TRBD1. V shed 7 bases and J 5 bases; nucleotides not matched to a gene: 8. Per germline, CDR1 SQVTM and CDR2 ANQGSEA. The CDR3 contains 13 residues. CDR3 sequence reads: CSDGGQGVETQYF. In DNA, the CDR3 is TGCAGCGACGGGGGACAGGGTGTCGAGACCCAGTACTTC.

The chain recombines TRBV6-1 with TRBJ2-7; the D is unclear. The CDR3 has 14 residues. The V gene lost 6 bases and the J gene lost 0 bases, with 12 bases spanning the gap. CDR1 is MNHNS and CDR2 is SASEGT in the germline V gene. The CDR3 is CASRSSPSSYEQYF. In DNA form, the CDR3 reads TGTGCCAGCAGATCAAGCCCTAGCTCCTACGAGCAGTACTTC.

The chain recombines TRBV19 with TRBJ1-1; D remains unclear. The CDR3 covers 14 residues. The germline gives CDR1 LNHDA, CDR2 SQIVND (reference sequence). V shed 5 bases and J shed 1 base, with 11 bases lying between them. CDR3 bases: TGTGCCAGTAGTCCCCGGGGAGGGAACACTGAAGCTTTCTTT. Translation gives CASSPRGGNTEAFF.

The chain recombines TRBV7-3 with TRBJ2-2, with a possible D match to TRBD1 (6 bases). Germline lookup yields CDR1 SGHTA and CDR2 FQGTGA. The CDR3 covers 17 residues. V was clipped by 4 bases and J by 1 base, with 16 bases between them. CDR3 DNA: TGTGCCAGCAGCTCGTACCACACGGGACAGAACACCGGGGAGCTGTTTTTT. This translates into CASSSYHTGQNTGELFF.

This chain links TRBV5-6 with TRBJ2-5; D is unclear. This CDR3 has 14 residues. CDR1 SGHDT and CDR2 YYEEEE come from the germline V gene. Between the trimmed V and J ends, which lost 4 bases and 1 base, there was a span of 11 bases. CDR3: CASSHRTVQETQYF. Here the CDR3 DNA reads TGTGCCAGCAGCCATCGGACGGTCCAAGAGACCCAGTACTTC.

J is TRBJ2-1 and V is TRBV9, with 7 bases identical to TRBD2. Germline CDR1 reads SGDLS; CDR2 reads YYNGEE. This CDR3 is built from 13 residues. Germline trimming cut 6 bases from V and 7 bases from J; bases unmatched to any gene: 7. The CDR3 coding sequence is TGTGCCAGCACCCCTTGGGGAGGGAATGAGCAGTTCTTC. Amino acids: CASTPWGGNEQFF.

The CDR3 spells CASSPQGDSNQPQHF. The CDR3 DNA reads TGTGCCAGCTCACCCCAGGGGGATAGCAATCAGCCCCAGCATTTT. The chain recombines TRBV18 with TRBJ1-5; TRBD1 matches 7 bases. The CDR3 runs 15 residues. CDR1 KGHSH and CDR2 LQKENI come from the germline V gene. J gave up 0 bases and V 3 bases, and 2 bases lay outside the gene matches.